This TCR beta chain was observed in a study of blood T cell repertoires in COVID-19. Clones were sequenced by immunoSEQ multiplex PCR, and TCRdb holds only the in-frame ones, with some missing. There are 90,000 to 150,000 clones in the sample; less than 80% occur only once, and 2% to 3% lies in the top ten. Germline V gene data show CDR1 as SGHRS and CDR2 as YFSETQ. The CDR3 runs 16 residues. Trimming shortened V by 0 bases and J by 0 bases, and 10 bases separated the two germline ends. The sequence came from a man over 45 with acute or convalescent COVID-19. Input material: peripheral blood. The gene calls are TRBV5-1 and TRBJ2-1, with a weak D call TRBD2 (7 bases). The CDR3 DNA sequence: TGCGCCAGCAGCTTGGGAGGGGGGGCCTCCTACAATGAGCAGTTCTTC. Translating gives CASSLGGGASYNEQFF. The full variable domain, in which reference TRBV5-1 and TRBJ2-1 provide the parts outside the CDR3, is KAGVTQTPRYLIKTRGQQVTLSCSPISGHRSVSWYQQTPGQGLQFLFEYFSETQRNKGNFPGRFSGRQFSNSRSEMNVSTLELGDSALYLCASSLGGGASYNEQFFGPGTRLTVL.